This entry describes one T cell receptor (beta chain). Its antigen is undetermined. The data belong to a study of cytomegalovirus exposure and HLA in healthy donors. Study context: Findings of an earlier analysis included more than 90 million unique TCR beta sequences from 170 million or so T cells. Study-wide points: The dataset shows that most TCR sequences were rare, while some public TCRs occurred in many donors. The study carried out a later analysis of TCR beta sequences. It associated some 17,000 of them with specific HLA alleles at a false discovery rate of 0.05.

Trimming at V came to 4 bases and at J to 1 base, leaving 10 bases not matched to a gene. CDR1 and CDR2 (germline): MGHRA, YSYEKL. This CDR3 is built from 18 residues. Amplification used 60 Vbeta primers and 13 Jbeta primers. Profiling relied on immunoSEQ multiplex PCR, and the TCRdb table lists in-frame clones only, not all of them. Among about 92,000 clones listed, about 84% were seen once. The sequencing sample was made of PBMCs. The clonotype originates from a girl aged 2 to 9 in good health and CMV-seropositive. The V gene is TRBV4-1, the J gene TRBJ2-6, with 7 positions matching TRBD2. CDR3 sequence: CASSLSRTGRSGANVLTF. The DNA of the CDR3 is TGCGCCAGCAGCCTTTCCAGGACCGGGAGGTCTGGGGCCAACGTCCTGACTTTC.